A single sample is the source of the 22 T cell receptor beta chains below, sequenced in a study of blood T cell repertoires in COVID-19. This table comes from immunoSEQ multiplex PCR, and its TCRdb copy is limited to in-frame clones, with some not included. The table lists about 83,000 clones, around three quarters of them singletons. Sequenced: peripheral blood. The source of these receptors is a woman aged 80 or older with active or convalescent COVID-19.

CDR3 sequence reads: CASSQVPLAGGPNTDTQYF. The CDR3 nucleotides read TGCGCCAGCAGCCAAGTACCCCTAGCGGGGGGGCCCAATACTGATACGCAGTATTTT. The chain uses TRBV4-1 and TRBJ2-3; 12 nucleotides align to TRBD2. Germline CDR1 is MGHRA and CDR2 is YSYEKL. CDR3 length: 19 residues. With V trimmed by 1 base and J by 6 bases, 14 bases remained unmatched.

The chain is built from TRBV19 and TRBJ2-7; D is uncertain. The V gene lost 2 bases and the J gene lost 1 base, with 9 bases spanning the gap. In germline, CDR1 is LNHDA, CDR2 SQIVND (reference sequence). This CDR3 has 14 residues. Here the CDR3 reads CASSINEVSYEQYF. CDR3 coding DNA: TGTGCCAGTAGTATAAACGAGGTATCCTACGAGCAGTACTTC.

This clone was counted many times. The CDR3 coding sequence is TGTGCCAGCAGTTACCCGGGCTTAACAGGGGATCAGCCCCAGCATTTT. Amino acids: CASSYPGLTGDQPQHF. The chain recombines TRBV6-2 or TRBV6-3 with TRBJ1-5; the match to TRBD1 covers 7 bases. V shed 2 bases, J shed 5 bases, and the junction held 9 bases outside the gene matches. Germline V gene sequence: CDR1 MNHEY, CDR2 SVGEGT. The CDR3 contains 16 residues.

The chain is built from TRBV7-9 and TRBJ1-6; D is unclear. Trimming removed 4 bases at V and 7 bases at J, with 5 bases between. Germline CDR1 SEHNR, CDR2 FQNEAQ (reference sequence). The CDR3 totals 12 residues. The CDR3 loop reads CASSSLNSPLHF. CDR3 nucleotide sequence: TGTGCCAGCAGCTCCTTGAATTCACCCCTCCACTTT.

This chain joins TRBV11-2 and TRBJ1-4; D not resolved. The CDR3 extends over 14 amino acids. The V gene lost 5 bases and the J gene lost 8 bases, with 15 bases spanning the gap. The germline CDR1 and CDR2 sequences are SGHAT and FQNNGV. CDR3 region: CASSPSGGWEKLFF. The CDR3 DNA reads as TGTGCCAGCAGCCCATCCGGAGGATGGGAAAAACTGTTTTTT.

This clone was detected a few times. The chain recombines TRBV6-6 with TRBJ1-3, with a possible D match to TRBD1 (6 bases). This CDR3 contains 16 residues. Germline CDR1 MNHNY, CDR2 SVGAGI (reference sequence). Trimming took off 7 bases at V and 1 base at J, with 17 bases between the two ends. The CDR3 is CASTKAGATSGNTIYF. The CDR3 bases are TGTGCCAGCACAAAAGCGGGGGCCACTTCTGGAAACACCATATATTTT.

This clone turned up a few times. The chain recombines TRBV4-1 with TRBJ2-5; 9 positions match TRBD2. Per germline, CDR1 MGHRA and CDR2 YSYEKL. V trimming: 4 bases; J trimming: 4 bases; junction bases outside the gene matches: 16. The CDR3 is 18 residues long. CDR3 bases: TGCGCCAGCAGCCGAGCCTCTAGCGGGGTTGGATTTGGAGAGACCCAGTACTTC. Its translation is CASSRASSGVGFGETQYF.

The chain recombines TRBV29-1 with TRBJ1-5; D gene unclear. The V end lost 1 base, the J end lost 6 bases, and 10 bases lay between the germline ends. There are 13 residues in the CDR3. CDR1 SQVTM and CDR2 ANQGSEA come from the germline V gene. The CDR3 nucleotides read TGCAGCGTTGAAGTTCAGGTTGGTCAGCCCCAGCATTTT. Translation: CSVEVQVGQPQHF.

The CDR3 spells CSAGDTGGYTF. The CDR3 bases are TGCAGCGCCGGGGACACTGGAGGCTACACCTTC. The chain recombines TRBV29-1 with TRBJ1-2; D might be TRBD1 (6 bases). The length of the CDR3 is 11 residues. Germline V gene lookup returns CDR1 SQVTM and CDR2 ANQGSEA. V lost 7 bases to trimming and J lost 8 bases, with 14 bases between them.

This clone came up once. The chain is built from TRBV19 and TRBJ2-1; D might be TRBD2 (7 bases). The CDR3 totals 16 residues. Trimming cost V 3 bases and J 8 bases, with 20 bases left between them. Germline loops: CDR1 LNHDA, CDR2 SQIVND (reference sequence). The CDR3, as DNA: TGTGCCAGTAGTATGGCCGGGGGGCGCATGTTGGATGAGCAGTTCTTC. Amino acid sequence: CASSMAGGRMLDEQFF.

This chain's CDR3 is CASSKREGRGAFF. DNA for the CDR3: TGTGCCAGCAGCAAAAGGGAAGGACGGGGAGCTTTCTTT. The chain recombines TRBV21-1 with TRBJ1-1. TRBV21-1 is an annotated pseudogene. The CDR3 covers 13 residues.

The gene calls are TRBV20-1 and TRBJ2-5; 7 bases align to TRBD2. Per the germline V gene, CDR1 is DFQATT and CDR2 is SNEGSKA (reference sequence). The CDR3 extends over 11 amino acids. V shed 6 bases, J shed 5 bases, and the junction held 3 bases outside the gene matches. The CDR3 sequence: CSALLAETQYF. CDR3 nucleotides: TGCAGTGCGTTACTAGCGGAGACCCAGTACTTC.

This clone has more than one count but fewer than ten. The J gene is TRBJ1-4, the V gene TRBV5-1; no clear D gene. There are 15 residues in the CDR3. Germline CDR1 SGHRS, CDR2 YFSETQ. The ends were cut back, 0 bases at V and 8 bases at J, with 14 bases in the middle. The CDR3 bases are TGCGCCAGCAGCTTGGAAGGTGGGCGGAGGGAAAAACTGTTTTTT. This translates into CASSLEGGRREKLFF.

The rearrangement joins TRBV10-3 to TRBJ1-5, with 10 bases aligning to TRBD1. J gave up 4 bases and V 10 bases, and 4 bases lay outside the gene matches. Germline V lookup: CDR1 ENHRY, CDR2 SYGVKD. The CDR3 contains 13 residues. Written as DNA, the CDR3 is TGTGCCACCGGGACAGGGGATAATCAGCCCCAGCATTTT. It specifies CATGTGDNQPQHF.

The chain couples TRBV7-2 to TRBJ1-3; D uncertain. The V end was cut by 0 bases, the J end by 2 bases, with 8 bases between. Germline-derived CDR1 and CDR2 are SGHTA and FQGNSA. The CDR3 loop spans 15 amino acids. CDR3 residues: CASSLAVAAGNTIYF. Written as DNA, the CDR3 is TGTGCCAGCAGCTTAGCGGTAGCAGCTGGAAACACCATATATTTT. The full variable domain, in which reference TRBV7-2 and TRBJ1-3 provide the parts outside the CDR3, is GAGVSQSPSNKVTEKGKDVELRCDPISGHTALYWYRQSLGQGLEFLIYFQGNSAPDKSGLPSDRFSAERTGGSVSTLTIQRTQQEDSAVYLCASSLAVAAGNTIYFGEGSWLTVV.

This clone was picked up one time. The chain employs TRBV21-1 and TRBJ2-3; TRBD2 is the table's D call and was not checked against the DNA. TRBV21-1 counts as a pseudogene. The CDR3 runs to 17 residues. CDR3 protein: CASSNLLAGGRTDTQYF. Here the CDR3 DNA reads TGTGCCAGCAGCAACTTACTAGCGGGGGGGCGCACAGATACGCAGTATTTT.

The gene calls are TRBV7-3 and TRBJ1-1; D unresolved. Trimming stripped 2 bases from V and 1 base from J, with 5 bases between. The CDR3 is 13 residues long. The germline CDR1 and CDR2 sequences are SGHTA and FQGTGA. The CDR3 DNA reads TGTGCCAGCAGCTTATCCAGGAACACTGAAGCTTTCTTT. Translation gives CASSLSRNTEAFF.

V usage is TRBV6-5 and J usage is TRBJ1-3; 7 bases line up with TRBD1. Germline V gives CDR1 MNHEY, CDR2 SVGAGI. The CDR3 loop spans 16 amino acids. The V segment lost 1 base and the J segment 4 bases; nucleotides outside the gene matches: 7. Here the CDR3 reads CASSYYDRVSGNTIYF. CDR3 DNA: TGTGCCAGCAGTTACTACGACAGGGTCTCCGGAAACACCATATATTTT.

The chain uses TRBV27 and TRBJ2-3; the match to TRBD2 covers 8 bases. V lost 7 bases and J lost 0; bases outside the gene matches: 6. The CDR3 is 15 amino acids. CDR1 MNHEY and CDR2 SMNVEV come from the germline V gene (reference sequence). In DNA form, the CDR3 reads TGTGCCAGCAAGGCTAGCGGGCTTAGCACAGATACGCAGTATTTT. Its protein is CASKASGLSTDTQYF.

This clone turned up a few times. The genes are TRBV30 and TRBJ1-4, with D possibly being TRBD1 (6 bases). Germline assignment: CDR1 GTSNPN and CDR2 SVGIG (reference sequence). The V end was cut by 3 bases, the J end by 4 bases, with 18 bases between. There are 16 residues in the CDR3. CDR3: CAWRPKETGVNEKLFF. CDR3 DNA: TGTGCCTGGAGACCGAAAGAGACAGGCGTTAATGAAAAACTGTTTTTT.

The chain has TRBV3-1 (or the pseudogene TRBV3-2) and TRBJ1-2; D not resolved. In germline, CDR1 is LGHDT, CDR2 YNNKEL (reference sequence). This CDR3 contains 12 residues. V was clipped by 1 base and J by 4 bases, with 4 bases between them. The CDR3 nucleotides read TGTGCCAGCAGCCAAGCTCCCTATGGCTACACCTTC. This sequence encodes CASSQAPYGYTF.

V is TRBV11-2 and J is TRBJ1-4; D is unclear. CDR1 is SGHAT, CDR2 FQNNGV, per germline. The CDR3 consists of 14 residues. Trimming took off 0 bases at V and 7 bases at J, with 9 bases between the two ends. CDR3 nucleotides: TGTGCCAGCAGCTTAGATCGGGGTGGTGAAAAACTGTTTTTT. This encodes CASSLDRGGEKLFF. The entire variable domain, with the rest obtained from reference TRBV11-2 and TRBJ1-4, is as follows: EAGVAQSPRYKIIEKRQSVAFWCNPISGHATLYWYQQILGQGPKLLIQFQNNGVVDDSQLPKDRFSAERLKGVDSTLKIQPAKLEDSAVYLCASSLDRGGEKLFFGSGTQLSVL.